These 32 T cell receptor beta chains were all obtained from the same sample, sequenced in a study of T cell changes during pregnancy in multiple sclerosis. Repertoires were generated with immunoSEQ multiplex PCR, while TCRdb's copy carries only in-frame clones and drops some. The sample has roughly 80,000 clones; 85% to 95% are singletons. The sample was peripheral blood, taken in the first trimester of pregnancy. Every receptor here comes from a female donor with multiple sclerosis, enrolled in a pregnancy study.

The sample holds one count of this clone. The J gene is TRBJ1-5, the V gene TRBV19, with 7 bases aligning to TRBD1. After removal of 6 bases from V and 5 bases from J, the junction contained 10 bases not matched to a gene. Germline assignment: CDR1 LNHDA and CDR2 SQIVND (reference sequence). This CDR3 contains 15 residues. The CDR3 loop is CASSTLTGHYQPQHF. The CDR3 coding sequence is TGTGCCAGTAGCACATTGACAGGGCATTATCAGCCCCAGCATTTT.

This clone has just one count. The rearrangement uses TRBV5-6 and TRBJ1-2; D is ambiguous. Germline V lookup: CDR1 SGHDT, CDR2 YYEEEE. With 1 base removed from V and 0 bases from J, the gap between germline ends came to 19 bases. The CDR3 length is 18 residues. DNA of the CDR3: TGTGCCAGCAGCTTGTTCCCCCAAGGTGGCAGGCCTAACTATGGCTACACCTTC. It codes for CASSLFPQGGRPNYGYTF. The whole variable domain, filled in from reference TRBV5-6 and TRBJ1-2, reads DAGVTQSPTHLIKTRGQQVTLRCSPKSGHDTVSWYQQALGQGPQFIFQYYEEEERQRGNFPDRFSGHQFPNYSSELNVNALLLGDSALYLCASSLFPQGGRPNYGYTFGSGTRLTVV.

The chain links TRBV15 to TRBJ2-7, with 9 bases aligning to TRBD2. Germline-derived CDR1 and CDR2 are LNHNV and YYDKDF (reference sequence). V lost 0 bases and J lost 7; bases outside the gene matches: 10. The CDR3 sequence is 16 residues long. The CDR3 DNA reads as TGTGCCACCAGCAGAGATCGGGTTAGCGGGAGACGAGAGCAGTACTTC. This sequence encodes CATSRDRVSGRREQYF.

The chain uses TRBV10-3 and TRBJ1-4; 9 bases fit TRBD1. With 9 bases clipped from V and 7 bases from J, the junction kept 12 bases outside the gene matches. The germline gives CDR1 ENHRY, CDR2 SYGVKD. The length of the CDR3 is 15 residues. The CDR3 DNA follows: TGTGCCATAAGGTCCGGGGACAGGGAAGCTGAAAAACTGTTTTTT. It is translated as CAIRSGDREAEKLFF.

The genes are TRBV5-1 and TRBJ2-7; 13 bases align to TRBD2. The CDR3 covers 15 residues. After removal of 3 bases from V and 6 bases from J, the junction contained 6 bases not matched to a gene. The germline gives CDR1 SGHRS, CDR2 YFSETQ. The CDR3 DNA is TGCGCCAGCAGCTCCCCCGGGACTAGCGGGACCGAGCAGTACTTC. Its translation is CASSSPGTSGTEQYF.

This chain uses TRBV30 with TRBJ2-4; TRBD1 agrees at 9 bases. After removal of 1 base from V and 5 bases from J, the junction contained 0 bases not matched to a gene. The germline V gene has CDR1 GTSNPN and CDR2 SVGIG (reference sequence). The CDR3 runs to 13 residues. CDR3 protein: CAWSGTGENIQYF. Written as DNA, the CDR3 is TGTGCCTGGAGTGGGACAGGGGAAAACATTCAGTACTTC.

This clone has just a few counts. J is TRBJ2-7 and V is TRBV27; the match to TRBD2 covers 10 bases. Germline V CDR1 and CDR2: MNHEY, SMNVEV (reference sequence). V lost 4 bases and J lost 5; bases outside the gene matches: 5. This CDR3 spans 14 amino acids. CDR3 in DNA: TGTGCCAGCAGTTCCTTAGCGGGAGGTCACGAGCAGTACTTC. Encoded protein: CASSSLAGGHEQYF.

The J gene is TRBJ1-2, the V gene TRBV27; 8 bases match TRBD1. Germline-derived CDR1 and CDR2 are MNHEY and SMNVEV (reference sequence). Losses at the gene ends were 4 bases for V and 6 bases for J; bases not matched to a gene: 10. The CDR3 consists of 15 residues. In DNA form, the CDR3 reads TGTGCCAGCAGTTCGGACAGGGCGATTATTGATGGCTACACCTTC. It specifies CASSSDRAIIDGYTF.

This chain joins TRBV7-2 and TRBJ2-7, with a tentative D call TRBD1 (6 bases). There are 17 residues in the CDR3. V lost 1 base and J 2 bases, leaving 18 bases between the germline ends. Per germline, CDR1 SGHTA and CDR2 FQGNSA. CDR3 residues: CASSLGGPSRDPYEQYF. The CDR3 DNA reads as TGTGCCAGCAGCTTAGGGGGGCCCAGCCGTGATCCCTACGAGCAGTACTTC.

This clone was observed a single time. The chain recombines TRBV9 with TRBJ2-7, with TRBD2 identical over 7 bases. Germline CDR1 is SGDLS and CDR2 is YYNGEE. The CDR3 loop spans 14 amino acids. V trimming: 4 bases; J trimming: 2 bases; junction bases outside the gene matches: 6. The CDR3 DNA reads TGTGCCAGCAGCCCACTGGCGGGAGCCTACGAGCAGTACTTC. Protein product: CASSPLAGAYEQYF.

The chain joins TRBV25-1 to TRBJ2-3; no definite D call. CDR1 is MGHDK, CDR2 SYGVNS, per germline. The V end was cut by 5 bases, the J end by 3 bases, with 12 bases between. The CDR3 spans 14 residues. In DNA form, the CDR3 reads TGTGCCAGCAGTCCATCGACCGGGACAGATACGCAGTATTTT. Encoded protein: CASSPSTGTDTQYF.

V and J are TRBV4-1 and TRBJ2-1; TRBD1 is a possible D gene (5 bases). The CDR3 spans 16 residues. Germline assignment: CDR1 MGHRA and CDR2 YSYEKL. V dropped 2 bases and J dropped 4 bases, with 15 bases sitting between them. DNA of the CDR3: TGCGCCAGCAGCCAAAGTCAGGGATACCAGTACAATGAGCAGTTCTTC. It is translated as CASSQSQGYQYNEQFF.

This chain links TRBV27 with TRBJ1-2, with D possibly TRBD1 on 5 matching bases. The CDR3 covers 11 residues. V dropped 6 bases and J dropped 7 bases, with 9 bases sitting between them. CDR1 and CDR2 from the germline V gene are MNHEY and SMNVEV (reference sequence). This chain's CDR3 is CASSPGSGYTF. The CDR3 nucleotides read TGTGCCAGCAGCCCAGGGTCTGGCTACACCTTC.

The chain has TRBV5-5 and TRBJ2-7; 10 positions match TRBD1. CDR3 length: 13 residues. Trimming took 5 bases from V and 6 from J; bases not matched to a gene: 5. CDR1 and CDR2 (germline): SGHKS, YYEKEE (reference sequence). The chain's CDR3 is CASRRTGGGEQYF. The CDR3 DNA reads TGTGCCAGCAGACGGACAGGGGGAGGCGAGCAGTACTTC.

This chain joins TRBV5-5 and TRBJ2-3, with 9 bases fitting TRBD2. Germline CDR1 is SGHKS and CDR2 is YYEKEE (reference sequence). The V segment lost 5 bases and the J segment 4 bases; nucleotides outside the gene matches: 11. CDR3 size: 16 residues. The CDR3 protein is CASRLGLALGADTQYF. The CDR3 DNA sequence: TGTGCCAGCAGATTAGGACTAGCGTTAGGCGCAGATACGCAGTATTTT.

V gene TRBV7-9 combines with J gene TRBJ2-5; 8 positions match TRBD1. CDR3 length: 13 residues. V lost 5 bases, J lost 6 bases, and 5 bases stayed unmatched. CDR1 SEHNR and CDR2 FQNEAQ come from the germline V gene (reference sequence). The CDR3 DNA reads as TGTGCCAGCAGCGAGGGACAGGCCCAGACCCAGTACTTC. Translating it yields CASSEGQAQTQYF.

J is TRBJ2-7 and V is TRBV5-1, with 8 bases that match TRBD1. Germline CDR1 reads SGHRS; CDR2 reads YFSETQ. Trimming took 3 bases from V and 3 from J; bases not matched to a gene: 5. The CDR3 totals 14 residues. The DNA for the CDR3 is TGCGCCAGCAGCTCGCGACAGGGGATCTACGAGCAGTACTTC. This codes for CASSSRQGIYEQYF.

This clone has only a few counts. The gene calls are TRBV4-1 and TRBJ2-7; 9 bases agree with TRBD1. Losses at the gene ends were 1 base for V and 2 bases for J; bases not matched to a gene: 6. The germline gives CDR1 MGHRA, CDR2 YSYEKL. This CDR3 comprises 16 residues. CDR3: CASSQVTGQGPYEQYF. In DNA, the CDR3 is TGCGCCAGCAGCCAAGTGACGGGACAGGGCCCCTACGAGCAGTACTTC.

The J gene is TRBJ2-3, the V gene TRBV19; no reliable D call. V was shortened by 8 bases and J by 2 bases, with 11 bases between the two germline ends. The length of the CDR3 is 13 residues. In germline, CDR1 is LNHDA, CDR2 SQIVND (reference sequence). CDR3 region: CASSNGFTDTQYF. The CDR3 DNA sequence: TGTGCCAGTTCAAACGGGTTCACAGATACGCAGTATTTT.

The chain uses TRBV19 and TRBJ1-4; D uncertain. The V gene's germline CDR1 is LNHDA and CDR2 SQIVND (reference sequence). The CDR3 runs 13 residues. The V gene lost 4 bases and the J gene lost 5 bases, with 8 bases spanning the gap. CDR3 amino acids: CASSTQINEKLFF. In DNA, the CDR3 is TGTGCCAGTAGTACACAGATCAATGAAAAACTGTTTTTT.

The rearrangement joins TRBV4-2 to TRBJ1-4; no clear D. Germline assignment: CDR1 LGHNA and CDR2 YNFKEQ. V shed 4 bases and J shed 5 bases, with 8 bases lying between them. The CDR3 runs to 13 residues. Written as DNA, the CDR3 is TGTGCCAGCAGCCGGGAGGTAAATGAAAAACTGTTTTTT. It encodes CASSREVNEKLFF.

This rearrangement joins TRBV4-3 to TRBJ1-2, with 8 bases lining up with TRBD1. The germline CDR1 and CDR2 sequences are LGHNA and YSLEER. This CDR3 comprises 14 residues. V lost 2 bases and J lost 8; bases outside the gene matches: 7. The CDR3: CASSQTGTGWGYTF. DNA for the CDR3: TGCGCCAGCAGCCAAACCGGGACAGGCTGGGGCTACACCTTC.

V and J are TRBV5-3 and TRBJ2-1, with 12 bases that match TRBD2. TRBV5-3 belongs to the ORF category, with a function that is uncertain. The CDR3 covers 20 residues. Trimming removed 3 bases from V and 4 bases from J; junction bases left unmatched: 17. CDR3 nucleotide sequence: TGTGCCAGAAGCTGGGGTTTGACTAGCGGGAGCGAAATTAAATACAATGAGCAGTTCTTC. It codes for CARSWGLTSGSEIKYNEQFF.

This chain joins TRBV5-1 and TRBJ2-7; maybe TRBD1 (6 bases). The V gene lost 4 bases and the J gene lost 3 bases, with 11 bases spanning the gap. The germline gives CDR1 SGHRS, CDR2 YFSETQ. The CDR3 is 13 amino acids. The DNA for the CDR3 is TGCGCCAGCAGCCCGACAGGAGACTACGAGCAGTACTTC. This sequence encodes CASSPTGDYEQYF. Full variable domain (remainder filled in from reference TRBV5-1 and TRBJ2-7): KAGVTQTPRYLIKTRGQQVTLSCSPISGHRSVSWYQQTPGQGLQFLFEYFSETQRNKGNFPGRFSGRQFSNSRSEMNVSTLELGDSALYLCASSPTGDYEQYFGPGTRLTVT.

The chain links TRBV28 to TRBJ2-5; tentatively, D is TRBD2 (5 bases). Germline-derived CDR1 and CDR2 are MDHEN and SYDVKM. The CDR3 consists of 14 residues. V was cut by 8 bases and J by 4 bases, with 17 bases left in between. CDR3 in amino acids: CASSEGGTRETQYF. The CDR3 DNA reads TGTGCCAGCTCCGAGGGTGGAACCCGAGAGACCCAGTACTTC.

This clone came up a few times. At one of its ends the junction is not consistent with the germline gene, which may arise from a read error. The V and J genes are TRBV7-9 and TRBJ1-1; D uncertain. The CDR3 extends over 13 amino acids. Germline CDR1 SEHNR, CDR2 FQNEAQ (reference sequence). In DNA, the CDR3 is TGTGCCAGCAGTTTAGGAGAGAACACTGAAGCTTTCTTT. Encoded protein: CASSLGENTEAFF. The full variable domain, its missing parts supplied by reference TRBV7-9 and TRBJ1-1, is DTGVSQNPRHKITKRGQNVTFRCDPISEHNRLYWYRQTLGQGPEFLTYFQNEAQLEKSRLLSDRFSAERPKGSFSTLEIQRTEQGDSAMYLCASSLGENTEAFFGQGTRLTVV.

The chain joins TRBV7-3 to TRBJ1-1; no firm D call. The germline V gene has CDR1 SGHTA and CDR2 FQGTGA. The CDR3 is 13 residues long. Between the trimmed V and J ends, which lost 3 bases and 2 bases, there was a span of 7 bases. The chain's CDR3 is CASSLYVNTEAFF. The CDR3, as DNA: TGTGCCAGCAGCTTGTATGTTAACACTGAAGCTTTCTTT.

The gene calls are TRBV7-2 and TRBJ1-1; maybe TRBD1 (6 bases). V was pared by 1 base and J by 5 bases, with 14 bases between. The CDR3 spans 15 residues. From germline, CDR1 is SGHTA and CDR2 FQGNSA. CDR3 region: CASSLVETGRTEAFF. DNA for the CDR3: TGTGCCAGCAGCTTAGTGGAAACAGGGCGAACTGAAGCTTTCTTT. The variable domain in full, with the rest retrieved from reference TRBV7-2 and TRBJ1-1, is GAGVSQSPSNKVTEKGKDVELRCDPISGHTALYWYRQSLGQGLEFLIYFQGNSAPDKSGLPSDRFSAERTGGSVSTLTIQRTQQEDSAVYLCASSLVETGRTEAFFGQGTRLTVV.

This chain links TRBV19 with TRBJ1-2; D might be TRBD1 (5 bases). CDR1 is LNHDA and CDR2 is SQIVND in the germline V gene (reference sequence). V was shortened by 6 bases and J by 8 bases, with 16 bases between the two germline ends. The CDR3 is 13 residues long. This CDR3 reads CASSYSGPQGYTF. CDR3 sequence (DNA): TGTGCCAGTAGCTACTCAGGGCCTCAAGGCTACACCTTC. The full variable domain, rest sourced from reference TRBV19 and TRBJ1-2, is DGGITQSPKYLFRKEGQNVTLSCEQNLNHDAMYWYRQDPGQGLRLIYYSQIVNDFQKGDIAEGYSVSREKKESFPLTVTSAQKNPTAFYLCASSYSGPQGYTFGSGTRLTVV.

The V gene is TRBV6-6, the J gene TRBJ1-1; weak D call: TRBD1 (6 bases). CDR1 is MNHNY, CDR2 SVGAGI, per germline (reference sequence). V was pared by 6 bases and J by 0 bases, with 14 bases between. CDR3 length: 15 residues. The CDR3 loop is CASSPTDSLNTEAFF. DNA of the CDR3: TGTGCCAGCAGCCCGACGGACAGTTTGAACACTGAAGCTTTCTTT.

CDR3 DNA sequence: TGTGCCACCAGCAGGCAGGGATCGGACCAGCCCCAGCATTTT. It yields the protein CATSRQGSDQPQHF. The chain links TRBV15 to TRBJ1-5, with D perhaps matching TRBD1 (5 bases). CDR3 length: 14 residues. Germline V gene sequence: CDR1 LNHNV, CDR2 YYDKDF (reference sequence). V was trimmed by 3 bases and J by 7 bases, leaving 13 bases between them.

This chain joins TRBV27 and TRBJ2-3; 7 bases are shared with TRBD1. CDR1 and CDR2 from the germline V gene are MNHEY and SMNVEV (reference sequence). After removal of 4 bases from V and 2 bases from J, the junction contained 3 bases not matched to a gene. The CDR3 has 14 residues. The CDR3 here is CASSWGQNTDTQYF. As DNA, the CDR3 is TGTGCCAGCAGTTGGGGACAGAACACAGATACGCAGTATTTT.